A selection of T cell receptor beta chains follows, all from one sample in a study of T cells in Graves' hyperthyroidism and ophthalmopathy. TCRdb recomputed calls from the multiplex PCR reads with MiXCR, one row per CDR3 protein. The sample holds more than 300,000 distinct CDR3 sequences, approximately 17% seen once. Material: blood. These receptors were obtained from a woman in her 30s with Graves' hyperthyroidism that later progressed to Graves' ophthalmopathy. CDR3s include the opening cysteine and the closing phenylalanine or tryptophan. A D gene is named only where the DNA matches it firmly. Expanded clones are given a class, and other clones once, few, many or no size at all.

>.|TRBD1|TRBJ2-7|TRBV27
CASSLYQGASEQYF
TGTGCCAGCAGTTTGTATCAGGGGGCGAGCGAGCAGTACTTC
>.|.|TRBJ2-7|TRBV20-1
CSAQPDAGHFYEQYF
TGCAGTGCTCAACCCGACGCCGGACACTTCTACGAGCAGTACTTC
>.|.|TRBJ1-2|TRBV29-1
CSVDGQGYTF
TGCAGCGTTGACGGACAGGGCTACACCTTC
>many|TRBD2|TRBJ2-3|TRBV11-2
CASSLDLGRRAGSTQYF
TGTGCCAGCAGCTTAGATCTTGGTAGAAGAGCGGGGAGTACGCAGTATTTT
>many|TRBD2|TRBJ2-7|TRBV20-1
CSARDLIAGDSYEQYF
TGCAGTGCTAGAGATCTGATAGCGGGAGATTCCTACGAGCAGTACTTC
>many|TRBD1|TRBJ2-1|TRBV28
CASSPEGGASYNEQFF
TGTGCCAGCAGTCCCGAAGGGGGCGCATCCTACAATGAGCAGTTCTTC
>few|TRBD1|TRBJ1-1|TRBV3-1
CASSQESGTAEAFF
TGTGCCAGCAGCCAGGAATCCGGGACAGCTGAAGCTTTCTTT
>many|TRBD1|TRBJ1-1|TRBV19
CASSKGFGQADEAFF
TGTGCCAGTAGTAAAGGGTTCGGACAGGCAGATGAAGCTTTCTTT
>.|TRBD1|TRBJ2-7|TRBV20-1
CSAQTGLAYEQYF
TGCAGTGCTCAGACAGGGCTGGCATACGAGCAGTACTTC
>many|.|TRBJ2-1|TRBV7-9
CASSRPGTSNNEQFF
TGTGCCAGCAGTAGACCCGGGACTTCGAACAATGAGCAGTTCTTC
>many|.|TRBJ1-2|TRBV6-1
CASSESQRDYGYTF
TGTGCCAGCAGTGAATCGCAGCGGGACTATGGCTACACCTTC
>many|.|TRBJ2-7|TRBV28
CASSLPGEGREQYF
TGTGCCAGCAGTTTACCGGGAGAGGGGCGCGAGCAGTACTTC
>few|TRBD1|TRBJ1-1|TRBV7-9
CASRGGTGSWPNTEAFF
TGTGCCAGCAGGGGGGGGACAGGTTCGTGGCCGAACACTGAAGCTTTCTTT
>.|TRBD1|TRBJ2-3|TRBV2
CASRADRNTDTQYF
TGTGCCAGCAGAGCGGACAGGAACACAGATACGCAGTATTTT
>many|TRBD1|TRBJ1-2|TRBV20-1
CSARTGSGYTF
TGCAGTGCAAGGACAGGGAGTGGCTACACCTTC
>.|.|TRBJ2-6|TRBV11-3
CASSLTQGYSGTNVLTF
TGTGCCAGCAGCCTCACACAGGGTTACTCTGGGACCAACGTCCTGACTTTC
>few|TRBD1|TRBJ1-5|TRBV7-8
CASSSLDRVNQPQHF
TGTGCCAGCAGCTCCCTCGACAGGGTGAATCAGCCCCAGCATTTT
>few|.|TRBJ1-4|TRBV20-1
CSAPPGVGEKLFF
TGCAGTGCCCCGCCGGGGGTCGGCGAAAAACTGTTTTTT
>many|.|TRBJ1-2|TRBV7-9
CASSDGPANYGYTF
TGTGCCAGCAGCGACGGACCAGCTAACTATGGCTACACCTTC
>many|.|TRBJ2-1|TRBV7-9
CASSLEDLDEQFF
TGTGCCAGCAGCTTAGAGGACCTGGATGAGCAGTTCTTC